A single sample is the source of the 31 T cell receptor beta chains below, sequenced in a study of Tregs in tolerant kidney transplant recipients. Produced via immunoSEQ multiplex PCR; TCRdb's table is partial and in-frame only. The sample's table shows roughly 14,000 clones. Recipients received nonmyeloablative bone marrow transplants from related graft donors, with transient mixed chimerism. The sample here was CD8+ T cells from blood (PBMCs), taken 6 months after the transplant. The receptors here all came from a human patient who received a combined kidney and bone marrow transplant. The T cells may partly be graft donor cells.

The CDR3: CSVRESSYEQYF. The covered CDR3 bases are TGCAGCGTTCGCGAGAGCTCCTACGAG. The rearrangement links TRBV29-1 to TRBJ2-7; D is ambiguous. The sequence runs out 3 residues before the end of the CDR3; the remainder is reconstructed from the germline J gene. The CDR3 has 12 residues. V was trimmed by 5 bases and J by 0 bases, leaving 8 bases between them. Germline CDR1 is SQVTM and CDR2 is ANQGSEA.

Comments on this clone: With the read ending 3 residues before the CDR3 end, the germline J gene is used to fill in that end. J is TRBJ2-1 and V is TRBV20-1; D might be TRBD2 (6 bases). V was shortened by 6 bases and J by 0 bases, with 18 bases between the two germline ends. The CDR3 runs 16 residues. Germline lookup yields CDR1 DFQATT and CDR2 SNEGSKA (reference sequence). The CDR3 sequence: CSARILAQSSYNEQFF. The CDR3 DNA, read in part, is TGCAGTGCAAGAATCCTAGCGCAGAGCTCCTACAATGAG.

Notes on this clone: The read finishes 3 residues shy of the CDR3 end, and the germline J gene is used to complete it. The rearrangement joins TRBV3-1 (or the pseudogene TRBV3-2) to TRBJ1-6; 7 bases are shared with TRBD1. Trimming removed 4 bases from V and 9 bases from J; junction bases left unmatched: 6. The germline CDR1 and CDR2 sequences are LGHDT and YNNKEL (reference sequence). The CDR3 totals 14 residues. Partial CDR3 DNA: TGTGCCAGCAGCCCCACAGGGGTCGTTTCACCC. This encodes CASSPTGVVSP. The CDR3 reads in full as CASSPTGVVSPLHF.

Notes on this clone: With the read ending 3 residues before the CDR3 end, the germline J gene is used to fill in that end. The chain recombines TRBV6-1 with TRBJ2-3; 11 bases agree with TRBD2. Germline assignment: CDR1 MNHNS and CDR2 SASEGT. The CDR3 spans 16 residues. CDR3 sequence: CASSGIAGGFWETQYF. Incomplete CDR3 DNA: TGTGCCAGCAGTGGTATAGCGGGGGGGTTTTGGGAGACG.

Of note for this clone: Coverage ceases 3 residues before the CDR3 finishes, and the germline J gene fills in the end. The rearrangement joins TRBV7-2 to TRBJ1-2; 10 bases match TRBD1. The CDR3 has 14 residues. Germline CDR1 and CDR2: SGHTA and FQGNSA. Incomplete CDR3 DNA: TGTGCCAGCAGCTTAGGACAGGGGGCTTACGAC. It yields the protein CASSLGQGAYD. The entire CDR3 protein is CASSLGQGAYDYTF.

Partial CDR3 DNA: TGTGCCAGCAGCGCCGGGACAGGGTTCTCCTATAATTCACCC. Its protein product is CASSAGTGFSYNSP. The complete CDR3 sequence is CASSAGTGFSYNSPLHF. The chain joins TRBV13 to TRBJ1-6; 9 nucleotides line up with TRBD1. The read is 3 residues too short to cover the CDR3 end, so that end is filled in from the germline J gene. The trim removed 5 bases at V and 0 bases at J, leaving 5 bases unmatched. This CDR3 comprises 17 residues. Germline V gene lookup returns CDR1 PRHDT and CDR2 FYEKMQ (reference sequence).

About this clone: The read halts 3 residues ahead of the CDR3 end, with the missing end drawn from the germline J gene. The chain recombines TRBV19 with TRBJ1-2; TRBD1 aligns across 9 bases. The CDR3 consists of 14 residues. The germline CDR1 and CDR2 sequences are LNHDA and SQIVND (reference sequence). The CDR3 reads CASSSGTGSFDYTF. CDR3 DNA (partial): TGTGCCAGTAGTAGTGGGACAGGGTCATTCGAC.

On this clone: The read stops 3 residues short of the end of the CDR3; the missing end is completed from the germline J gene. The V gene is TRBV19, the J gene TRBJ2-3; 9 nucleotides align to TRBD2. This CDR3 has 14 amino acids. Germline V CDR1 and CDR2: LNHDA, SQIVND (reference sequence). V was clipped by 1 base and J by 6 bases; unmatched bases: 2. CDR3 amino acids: CASSIVAGDDTQYF. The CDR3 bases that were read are TGTGCCAGTAGTATAGTAGCGGGAGACGATACG.

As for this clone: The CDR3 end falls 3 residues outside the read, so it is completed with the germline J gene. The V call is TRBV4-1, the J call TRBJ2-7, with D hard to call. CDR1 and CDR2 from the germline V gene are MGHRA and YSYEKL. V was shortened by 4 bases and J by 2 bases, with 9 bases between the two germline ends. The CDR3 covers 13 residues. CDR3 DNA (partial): TGCGCCAGCAGCCCGCAGGAAACCTACGAG. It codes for CASSPQETYE. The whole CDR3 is CASSPQETYEQYF.

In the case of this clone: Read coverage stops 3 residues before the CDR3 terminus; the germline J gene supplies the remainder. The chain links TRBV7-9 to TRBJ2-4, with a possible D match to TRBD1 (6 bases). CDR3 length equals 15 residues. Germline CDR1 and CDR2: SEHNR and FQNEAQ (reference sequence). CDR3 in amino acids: CASSSWTDANYGQYF. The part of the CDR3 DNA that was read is TGTGCCAGCAGCTCTTGGACAGACGCTAACTATGGT. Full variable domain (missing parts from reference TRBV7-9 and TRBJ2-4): DTGVSQNPRHKITKRGQNVTFRCDPISEHNRLYWYRQTLGQGPEFLTYFQNEAQLEKSRLLSDRFSAERPKGSFSTLEIQRTEQGDSAMYLCASSSWTDANYGQYFGAGTRLSVL.

CDR3: CASSPEGAGYYGYTF. The CDR3 DNA, read in part, is TGTGCCAGCAGCCCGGAGGGGGCAGGTTACTATGGC. The chain recombines TRBV7-8 with TRBJ1-2; TRBD1 matches 7 bases. The read comes to an end 3 residues before the CDR3 does, leaving the germline J gene to fill in the end. CDR3 size: 15 residues. Trimming took 5 bases from V and 3 from J; bases not matched to a gene: 9. The germline V gene encodes CDR1 SGHVS and CDR2 FQNEAQ.

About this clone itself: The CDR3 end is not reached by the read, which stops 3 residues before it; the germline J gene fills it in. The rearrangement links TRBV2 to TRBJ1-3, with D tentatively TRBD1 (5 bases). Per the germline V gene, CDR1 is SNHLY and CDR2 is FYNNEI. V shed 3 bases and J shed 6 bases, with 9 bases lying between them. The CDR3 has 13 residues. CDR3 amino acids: CASSDEGLNTIYF. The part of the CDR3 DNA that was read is TGTGCCAGCAGTGATGAGGGGTTAAACACC.

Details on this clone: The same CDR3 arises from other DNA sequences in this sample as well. CDR3 sequence reads: CASSRAYGDSYNSPLHF. The DNA read from the CDR3 is TGTGCCAGCAGTCGCGCCTACGGGGACAGCTATAATTCACCC. The V and J genes are TRBV7-6 and TRBJ1-6, with TRBD1 identical over 7 bases. The CDR3 end is not reached by the read, which stops 3 residues before it; the germline J gene fills it in. Germline CDR1 reads SGHVS; CDR2 reads FNYEAQ. The CDR3 has 17 residues. Trimming removed 6 bases from V and 3 bases from J; junction bases left unmatched: 11.

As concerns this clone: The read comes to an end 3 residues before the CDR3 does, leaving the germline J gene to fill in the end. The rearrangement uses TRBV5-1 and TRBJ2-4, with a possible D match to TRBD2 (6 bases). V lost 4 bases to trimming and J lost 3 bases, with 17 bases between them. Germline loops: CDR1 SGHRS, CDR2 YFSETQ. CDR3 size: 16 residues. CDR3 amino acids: CASSPGLLSGKNIQYF. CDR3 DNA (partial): TGCGCCAGCAGCCCGGGACTGCTCTCTGGCAAAAACATT.

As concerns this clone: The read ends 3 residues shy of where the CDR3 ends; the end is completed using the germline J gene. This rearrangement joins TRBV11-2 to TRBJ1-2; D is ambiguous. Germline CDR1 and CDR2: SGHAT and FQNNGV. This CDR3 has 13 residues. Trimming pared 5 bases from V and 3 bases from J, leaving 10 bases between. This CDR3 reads CASSPTGYYGYTF. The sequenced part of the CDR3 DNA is TGTGCCAGCAGCCCGACTGGCTACTATGGC.

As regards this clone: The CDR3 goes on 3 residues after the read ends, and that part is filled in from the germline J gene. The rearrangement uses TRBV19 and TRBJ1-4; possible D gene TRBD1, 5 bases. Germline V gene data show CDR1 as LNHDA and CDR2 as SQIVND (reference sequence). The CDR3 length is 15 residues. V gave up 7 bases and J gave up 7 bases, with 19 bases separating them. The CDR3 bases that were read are TGTGCCAGTAACCCCGGGGGTGACGGGAGTGAAAAA. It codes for CASNPGGDGSEK. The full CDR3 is CASNPGGDGSEKLFF. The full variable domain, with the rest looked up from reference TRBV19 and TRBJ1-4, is DGGITQSPKYLFRKEGQNVTLSCEQNLNHDAMYWYRQDPGQGLRLIYYSQIVNDFQKGDIAEGYSVSREKKESFPLTVTSAQKNPTAFYLCASNPGGDGSEKLFFGSGTQLSVL.

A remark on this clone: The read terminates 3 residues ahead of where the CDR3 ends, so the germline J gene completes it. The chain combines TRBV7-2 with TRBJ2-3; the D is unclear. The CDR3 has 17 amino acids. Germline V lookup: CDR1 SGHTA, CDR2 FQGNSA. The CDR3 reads CASSLAQTGYSNQPQYF. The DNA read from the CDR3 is TGTGCCAGCAGCTTAGCCCAGACCGGGTATAGCAATCAGCCG.

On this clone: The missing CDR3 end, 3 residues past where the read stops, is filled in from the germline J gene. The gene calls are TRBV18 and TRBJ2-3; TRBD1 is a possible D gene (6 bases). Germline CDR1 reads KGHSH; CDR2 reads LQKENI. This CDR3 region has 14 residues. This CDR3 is CASSRPYRDETQYF. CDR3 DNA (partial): TGTGCCAGCTCCCGACCTTACAGGGACGAGACG.

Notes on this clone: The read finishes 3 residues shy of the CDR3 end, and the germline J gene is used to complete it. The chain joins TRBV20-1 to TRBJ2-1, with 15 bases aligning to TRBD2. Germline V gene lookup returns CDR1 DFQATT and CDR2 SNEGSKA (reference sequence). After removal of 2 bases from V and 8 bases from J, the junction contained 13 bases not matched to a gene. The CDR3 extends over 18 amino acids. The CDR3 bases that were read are TGCAGTGCTAGATCCCTTGGACTAGCGGGAGGGCCGAATTATGAG. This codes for CSARSLGLAGGPNYE. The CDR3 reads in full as CSARSLGLAGGPNYEQFF.

The CDR3 reads CASSVAPGGEQYF. The sequenced CDR3 bases are TGTGCCAGTAGTGTGGCCCCAGGGGGCGAG. The chain uses TRBV19 and TRBJ2-7; 7 bases are a match to TRBD1. The sequenced fragment ends 3 residues before the CDR3 boundary, so the rest is inferred from the germline J gene. The V gene end was trimmed by 5 bases and the J gene end by 6 bases; junction bases not matched to a gene: 7. The V gene's germline CDR1 is LNHDA and CDR2 SQIVND (reference sequence). The CDR3 is 13 residues long.

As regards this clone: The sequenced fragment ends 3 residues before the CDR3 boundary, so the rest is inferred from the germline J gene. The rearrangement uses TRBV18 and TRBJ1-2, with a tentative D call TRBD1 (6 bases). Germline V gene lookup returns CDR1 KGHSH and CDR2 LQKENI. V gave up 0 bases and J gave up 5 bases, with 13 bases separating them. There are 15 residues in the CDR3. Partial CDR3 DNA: TGTGCCAGCTCACCACCGACAGGTGCACGATATGGC. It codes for CASSPPTGARYG. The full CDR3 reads CASSPPTGARYGYTF.

The CDR3 loop is CASRGQSQPQHF. Incomplete CDR3 DNA: TGTGCCAGTAGGGGACAGAGTCAGCCC. This sequence joins TRBV19 and TRBJ1-5; 7 bases fit TRBD1. The read terminates 3 residues ahead of where the CDR3 ends, so the germline J gene completes it. The CDR3 is made up of 12 amino acids. Trimming took 6 bases from V and 6 from J; bases not matched to a gene: 2. From germline, CDR1 is LNHDA and CDR2 SQIVND (reference sequence).

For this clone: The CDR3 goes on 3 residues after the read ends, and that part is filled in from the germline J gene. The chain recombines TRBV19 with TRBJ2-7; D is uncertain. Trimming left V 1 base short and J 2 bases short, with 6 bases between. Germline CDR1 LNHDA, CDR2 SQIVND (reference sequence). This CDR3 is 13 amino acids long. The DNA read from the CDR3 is TGTGCCAGTAGTATAGGAGGCACCTACGAG. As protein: CASSIGGTYE. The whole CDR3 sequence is CASSIGGTYEQYF.

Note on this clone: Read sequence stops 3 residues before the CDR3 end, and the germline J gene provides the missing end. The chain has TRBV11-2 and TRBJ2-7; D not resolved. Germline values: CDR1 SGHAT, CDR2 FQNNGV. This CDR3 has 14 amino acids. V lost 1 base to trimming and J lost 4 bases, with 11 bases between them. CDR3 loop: CASSLVTPSYEQYF. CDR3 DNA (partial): TGTGCCAGCAGCTTAGTGACACCGTCGTACGAG.

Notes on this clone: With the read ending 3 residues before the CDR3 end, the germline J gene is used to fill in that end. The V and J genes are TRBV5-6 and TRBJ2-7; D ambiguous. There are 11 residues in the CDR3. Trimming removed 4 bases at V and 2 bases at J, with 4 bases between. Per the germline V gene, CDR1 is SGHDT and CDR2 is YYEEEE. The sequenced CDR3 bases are TGTGCCAGCAGCCGCGCCTACGAG. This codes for CASSRAYE. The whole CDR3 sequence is CASSRAYEQYF.

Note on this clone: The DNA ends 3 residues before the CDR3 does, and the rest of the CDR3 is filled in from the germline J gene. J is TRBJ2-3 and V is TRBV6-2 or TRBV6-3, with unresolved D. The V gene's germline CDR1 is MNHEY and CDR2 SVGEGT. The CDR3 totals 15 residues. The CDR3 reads CASSSPLPVEETQYF. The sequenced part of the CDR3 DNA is TGTGCCAGCAGTTCCCCTCTCCCAGTTGAAGAGACG.

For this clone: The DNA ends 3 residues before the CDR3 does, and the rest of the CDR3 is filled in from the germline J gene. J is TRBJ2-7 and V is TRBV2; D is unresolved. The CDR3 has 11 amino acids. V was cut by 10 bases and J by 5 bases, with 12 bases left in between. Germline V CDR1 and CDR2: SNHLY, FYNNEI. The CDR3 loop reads CAITGPHEQYF. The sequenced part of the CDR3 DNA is TGTGCCATCACGGGTCCCCACGAG.

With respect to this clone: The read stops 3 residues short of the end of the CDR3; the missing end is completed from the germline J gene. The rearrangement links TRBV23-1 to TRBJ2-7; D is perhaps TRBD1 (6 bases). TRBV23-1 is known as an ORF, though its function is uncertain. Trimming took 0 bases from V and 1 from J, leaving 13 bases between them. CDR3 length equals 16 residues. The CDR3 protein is CASSQSSGQKSYEQYF. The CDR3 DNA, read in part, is TGCGCCAGCAGTCAATCGTCCGGACAGAAATCCTACGAG.

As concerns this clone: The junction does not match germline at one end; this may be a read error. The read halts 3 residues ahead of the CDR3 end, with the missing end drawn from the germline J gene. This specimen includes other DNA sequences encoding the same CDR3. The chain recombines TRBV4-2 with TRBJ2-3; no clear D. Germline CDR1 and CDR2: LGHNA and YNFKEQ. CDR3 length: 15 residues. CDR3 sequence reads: CASSQDSASTDTQYF. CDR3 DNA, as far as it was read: TGCGCCAGCAGCCAAGATAGTGCTAGCACAGATACG.

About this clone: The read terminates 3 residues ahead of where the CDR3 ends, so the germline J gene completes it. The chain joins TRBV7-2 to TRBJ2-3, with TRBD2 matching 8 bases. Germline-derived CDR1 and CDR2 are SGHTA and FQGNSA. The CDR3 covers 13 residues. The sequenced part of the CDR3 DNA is TGTGCCAGCAGCCAAACTAGCGGAGAGACG. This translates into CASSQTSGET. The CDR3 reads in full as CASSQTSGETQYF. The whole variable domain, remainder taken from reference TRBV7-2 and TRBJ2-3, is GAGVSQSPSNKVTEKGKDVELRCDPISGHTALYWYRQSLGQGLEFLIYFQGNSAPDKSGLPSDRFSAERTGGSVSTLTIQRTQQEDSAVYLCASSQTSGETQYFGPGTRLTVL.

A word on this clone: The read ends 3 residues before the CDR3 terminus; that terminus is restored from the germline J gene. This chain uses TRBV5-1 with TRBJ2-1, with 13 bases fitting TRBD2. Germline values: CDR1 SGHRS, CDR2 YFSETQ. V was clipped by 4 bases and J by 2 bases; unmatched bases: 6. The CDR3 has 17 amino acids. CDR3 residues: CASSPTGLAGAYNEQFF. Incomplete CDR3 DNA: TGCGCCAGCAGCCCCACCGGACTAGCGGGAGCCTACAATGAG.